At least ten counts were recorded for the clone carrying this T cell receptor (beta chain). What it binds is unknown. The data were taken from a study of T cells in Graves' hyperthyroidism and ophthalmopathy. RNA transcripts provided the source from which TCR beta CDR3 regions were amplified. Using the HTBI primer set, a first-round RT-PCR was run on the TCR CDR3. One entry per CDR3 protein results from TCRdb running MiXCR on the multiplex PCR reads. The sample carries hundreds of thousands of distinct CDR3 sequences, roughly 14% recorded once. Findings and limits, study-wide: Ophthalmopathy, as predicted by the model, came a median roughly 6.5 months after the prediction.

On the basis of clinical symptoms, serum thyroxine and TRAb, thyroid ultrasound and orbital computed tomography, diagnoses were made. With 3 bases clipped from V and 6 bases from J, the junction kept 8 bases outside the gene matches. Germline V gene data show CDR1 as MNHNY and CDR2 as SVGAGI (reference sequence). CDR3 length equals 17 residues. The source of this sequence is a man aged 18 to 30 with Graves' ophthalmopathy. This sequence joins TRBV6-6 and TRBJ2-1; 13 nucleotides line up with TRBD2. Sequencing was done on a sample of blood. The CDR3 region is CASSYSTGTSGVNEQFF. Written as DNA, the CDR3 is TGTGCCAGCAGTTATTCCACCGGGACTAGCGGGGTCAATGAGCAGTTCTTC.